The 27 T cell receptor beta chains presented below share a single source sample, sequenced in a study of technical replicates of blood from several donors. Sequenced by immunoSEQ multiplex PCR; TCRdb stores in-frame clones only, minus some. The sample has about 80,000 clones; around 97% are singletons. Sequenced sample: T cells isolated from PBMCs. These receptors all come from a human donor in good health.

V and J are TRBV19 and TRBJ2-3, with a possible D match to TRBD2 (6 bases). CDR1 and CDR2 from the germline V gene are LNHDA and SQIVND (reference sequence). There are 16 residues in the CDR3. V lost 5 bases and J 1 base, leaving 16 bases between the germline ends. This chain's CDR3 is CASSADYQEGTDTQYF. The CDR3, as DNA: TGTGCCAGTAGTGCGGACTACCAGGAGGGCACAGATACGCAGTATTTT.

The gene calls are TRBV29-1 and TRBJ1-1; 7 nucleotides match TRBD1. This CDR3 has 15 residues. The germline gives CDR1 SQVTM, CDR2 ANQGSEA. The V and J ends lost 4 bases and 4 bases, in that order; junction bases with no gene match: 12. The CDR3 protein is CSVGTRQGLGTEAFF. The CDR3, as DNA: TGCAGCGTTGGCACAAGACAGGGTCTGGGCACTGAAGCTTTCTTT.

This chain connects TRBV5-1 to TRBJ1-2, with a possible D match to TRBD1 (5 bases). The CDR3 loop spans 14 amino acids. CDR1 and CDR2 (germline): SGHRS, YFSETQ. Deletions cut 1 base from V and 4 bases from J, with 11 bases between. The CDR3: CASSLSQGGYGYTF. CDR3 DNA: TGCGCCAGCAGCTTGAGCCAGGGAGGCTATGGCTACACCTTC.

This clone was recorded only once. The chain joins TRBV11-2 to TRBJ2-2; 10 bases map to TRBD2. This CDR3 contains 15 residues. The germline V gene has CDR1 SGHAT and CDR2 FQNNGV. The trim removed 5 bases at V and 4 bases at J, leaving 4 bases unmatched. CDR3 in amino acids: CASSDSGGPTGELFF. CDR3 coding DNA: TGTGCCAGCAGCGATAGCGGGGGGCCCACCGGGGAGCTGTTTTTT. The full variable domain, rest sourced from reference TRBV11-2 and TRBJ2-2, is EAGVAQSPRYKIIEKRQSVAFWCNPISGHATLYWYQQILGQGPKLLIQFQNNGVVDDSQLPKDRFSAERLKGVDSTLKIQPAKLEDSAVYLCASSDSGGPTGELFFGEGSRLTVL.

The gene calls are TRBV4-1 and TRBJ1-1; TRBD1 might be the D (6 bases). The CDR3 loop spans 16 amino acids. V was shortened by 1 base and J by 4 bases, with 16 bases between the two germline ends. Germline V gives CDR1 MGHRA, CDR2 YSYEKL. DNA for the CDR3: TGCGCCAGCAGCCAAGTTCTGCTAAGGGGGACCACTGAAGCTTTCTTT. Amino acid sequence: CASSQVLLRGTTEAFF.

This sequence joins TRBV23-1 and TRBJ2-5, with 7 bases that match TRBD2. TRBV23-1 is an ORF, and what it does is uncertain. The ends lost 0 bases at V and 1 base at J; junction bases unmatched: 11. The CDR3 is 18 residues long. CDR3 residues: CASSQSGLAARFQETQYF. The CDR3 DNA is TGCGCCAGCAGTCAATCGGGGCTAGCGGCTAGATTCCAAGAGACCCAGTACTTC.

This sequence joins TRBV7-2 and TRBJ2-2; D unclear. Germline V gene data show CDR1 as SGHTA and CDR2 as FQGNSA. CDR3 length: 14 residues. V lost 5 bases and J 7 bases, leaving 14 bases between the germline ends. The CDR3 loop reads CASSPYRTGGELFF. In DNA, the CDR3 is TGTGCCAGCAGCCCCTACCGCACCGGCGGGGAGCTGTTTTTT.

The CDR3 coding sequence is TGTGCCAGCTCACCAGGTGACAGGGCGTACTTC. It is translated as CASSPGDRAYF. V usage is TRBV18 and J usage is TRBJ2-5; TRBD1 matches 7 bases. V dropped 2 bases and J dropped 13; count of bases not matched to a gene: 4. Germline V gene data show CDR1 as KGHSH and CDR2 as LQKENI. The CDR3 totals 11 residues.

The rearrangement uses TRBV5-1 and TRBJ2-1; 10 bases are shared with TRBD1. CDR1 is SGHRS, CDR2 YFSETQ, per germline. This CDR3 region has 15 residues. The trim removed 4 bases at V and 5 bases at J, leaving 6 bases unmatched. The CDR3 sequence is CASSHGTGEDNEQFF. Written as DNA, the CDR3 is TGCGCCAGCAGCCACGGGACAGGGGAGGACAATGAGCAGTTCTTC.

The CDR3 region has the DNA TGTGCCAGCAGCTTACCCGTTGGACTAGCGGGGGCCTACGAGCAGTACTTC. Translation: CASSLPVGLAGAYEQYF. V is TRBV11-2 and J is TRBJ2-7, with TRBD2 matching 13 bases. Germline V gene data show CDR1 as SGHAT and CDR2 as FQNNGV. V shed 2 bases, J shed 2 bases, and the junction held 6 bases outside the gene matches. CDR3 size: 17 residues.

In the case of this clone: This sample includes further DNA sequences coding for the same CDR3. V usage is TRBV29-1 and J usage is TRBJ2-7, with D maybe TRBD1 (6 bases). Per germline, CDR1 SQVTM and CDR2 ANQGSEA. V was shortened by 4 bases and J by 1 base, with 11 bases between the two germline ends. The CDR3 covers 13 residues. The CDR3: CSVGGRLSYEQYF. The CDR3 region has the DNA TGCAGCGTTGGGGGGCGACTTTCCTACGAGCAGTACTTC.

This clone was recorded once. The chain employs TRBV7-9 and TRBJ2-7, with a weak D call TRBD1 (6 bases). CDR1 is SEHNR, CDR2 FQNEAQ, per germline (reference sequence). The CDR3 totals 13 residues. V lost 0 bases, J lost 7 bases, and 10 bases lay in between. The CDR3 region has the DNA TGTGCCAGCAGCTTAGCTGGGACACCGGAGCAGTACTTC. Its translation is CASSLAGTPEQYF.

This clone came up once. The chain combines TRBV4-1 with TRBJ2-7; D is possibly TRBD1 (5 bases). This CDR3 is 16 amino acids long. Trimming stripped 0 bases from V and 0 bases from J, with 12 bases between. CDR1 and CDR2 (germline): MGHRA, YSYEKL. CDR3 sequence: CASSQDQGVTSYEQYF. DNA of the CDR3: TGCGCCAGCAGCCAAGATCAAGGGGTGACCTCCTACGAGCAGTACTTC.

The chain joins TRBV5-1 to TRBJ1-2; TRBD1 aligns across 9 bases. The CDR3 spans 16 residues. The germline V gene has CDR1 SGHRS and CDR2 YFSETQ. V lost 3 bases and J lost 7; bases outside the gene matches: 13. The CDR3 DNA reads as TGCGCCAGCAGCTCCTCCGGGACAGGGCTAGCCGGTGGCTACACCTTC. This encodes CASSSSGTGLAGGYTF.

This rearrangement joins TRBV10-3 to TRBJ2-3, with 11 bases lining up with TRBD1. Per the germline V gene, CDR1 is ENHRY and CDR2 is SYGVKD. V dropped 4 bases and J dropped 4; count of bases not matched to a gene: 10. This CDR3 is built from 17 residues. This CDR3 reads CAISGGVGQGAADTQYF. The CDR3 DNA sequence: TGTGCCATCAGTGGGGGTGTAGGACAGGGGGCAGCAGATACGCAGTATTTT.

The chain employs TRBV30 and TRBJ2-7; D is perhaps TRBD1 (5 bases). This CDR3 comprises 10 residues. Germline V CDR1 and CDR2: GTSNPN, SVGIG (reference sequence). Trimming pared 8 bases from V and 6 bases from J, leaving 11 bases between. The CDR3 protein is CAVQVREQYF. In DNA, the CDR3 is TGTGCCGTACAGGTTCGCGAGCAGTACTTC.

V and J are TRBV7-7 and TRBJ2-7; weak D call: TRBD2 (5 bases). Trimming stripped 5 bases from V and 6 bases from J, with 14 bases between. Germline V CDR1 and CDR2: SSHAT, FNYEAQ (reference sequence). The CDR3 has 13 amino acids. CDR3 in amino acids: CASSETPLVEQYF. DNA of the CDR3: TGTGCCAGCAGCGAGACCCCACTAGTCGAGCAGTACTTC.

The rearrangement joins TRBV11-3 to TRBJ2-7; TRBD2 might be the D (6 bases). V was cut by 5 bases and J by 0 bases, with 14 bases left in between. The CDR3 has 15 residues. Germline V gives CDR1 SGHNT, CDR2 YENEEA. CDR3 bases: TGTGCCAGCAGCCAGTCTTACGGGAGCTCCTACGAGCAGTACTTC. Translation gives CASSQSYGSSYEQYF.

This rearrangement joins TRBV18 to TRBJ2-2; 9 nucleotides match TRBD1. Germline V gene data show CDR1 as KGHSH and CDR2 as LQKENI. The CDR3 consists of 15 residues. V lost 3 bases to trimming and J lost 7 bases; unmatched junction nucleotides: 6. CDR3 sequence (DNA): TGTGCCAGCTCACCCCCGGGACAGGGTTTCGGGGAGCTGTTTTTT. Protein: CASSPPGQGFGELFF.

This sequence joins TRBV6-1 and TRBJ2-7; 9 nucleotides line up with TRBD2. The germline CDR1 and CDR2 sequences are MNHNS and SASEGT. V was clipped by 7 bases and J by 6 bases; unmatched bases: 10. The CDR3 spans 14 residues. The CDR3 loop is CASNVQAGGFEQYF. In DNA form, the CDR3 reads TGTGCCAGCAACGTTCAAGCGGGAGGTTTCGAGCAGTACTTC.

The V and J genes are TRBV11-3 and TRBJ2-3; D gene unclear. The germline V gene encodes CDR1 SGHNT and CDR2 YENEEA. With 3 bases removed from V and 0 bases from J, the gap between germline ends came to 10 bases. The CDR3 sequence is 15 residues long. This chain's CDR3 is CASSFDRVSTDTQYF. The CDR3 region has the DNA TGTGCCAGCAGCTTCGACCGGGTGAGCACAGATACGCAGTATTTT. Complete variable domain (other parts from reference TRBV11-3 and TRBJ2-3): EAGVVQSPRYKIIEKKQPVAFWCNPISGHNTLYWYLQNLGQGPELLIRYENEEAVDDSQLPKDRFSAERLKGVDSTLKIQPAELGDSAVYLCASSFDRVSTDTQYFGPGTRLTVL.

This clone was recorded once. The J gene is TRBJ2-2, the V gene TRBV7-3; D possibly corresponds to TRBD2 (5 bases). Germline V lookup: CDR1 SGHTA, CDR2 FQGTGA. The CDR3 length is 13 residues. V lost 3 bases and J 8 bases, leaving 10 bases between the germline ends. The CDR3 DNA is TGTGCCAGCAGCTTGACTATCTCGGGGGAGCTGTTTTTT. Translating it yields CASSLTISGELFF.

The V and J genes are TRBV2 and TRBJ1-2; 10 nucleotides line up with TRBD1. V was pared by 6 bases and J by 5 bases, with 9 bases of the junction left unmatched. The CDR3 extends over 15 amino acids. Looked up from germline, CDR1 is SNHLY and CDR2 is FYNNEI. CDR3 DNA: TGTGCCAGCAGGTTACGGACAGGGGGAATATATGGCTACACCTTC. Encoded protein: CASRLRTGGIYGYTF.

The sample holds one count of this clone. The V gene is TRBV11-2, the J gene TRBJ2-7; 9 positions agree with TRBD2. The CDR3 runs to 14 residues. Trimming at V came to 6 bases and at J to 4 bases, leaving 7 bases not matched to a gene. Per germline, CDR1 SGHAT and CDR2 FQNNGV. The CDR3 DNA is TGTGCCAGCAGTTCAATAGCGGGAGTTTACGAGCAGTACTTC. The encoded protein is CASSSIAGVYEQYF.

This clone has a single count. The rearrangement uses TRBV9 and TRBJ2-1, with TRBD2 identical over 10 bases. CDR3 size: 17 residues. V dropped 4 bases and J dropped 2; count of bases not matched to a gene: 9. Germline V lookup: CDR1 SGDLS, CDR2 YYNGEE. As DNA, the CDR3 is TGTGCCAGCAGCCCACGGGGTAGCGGGAGGACCTACAATGAGCAGTTCTTC. Its protein product is CASSPRGSGRTYNEQFF.

This chain links TRBV4-2 with TRBJ2-7; 11 bases map to TRBD2. This CDR3 has 19 amino acids. Germline CDR1 reads LGHNA; CDR2 reads YNFKEQ. After removal of 0 bases from V and 3 bases from J, the junction contained 13 bases not matched to a gene. The CDR3 coding sequence is TGTGCCAGCAGCCAAGAAAGTCACCTTAGCGGGAGGGATCTCTACGAGCAGTACTTC. Protein sequence: CASSQESHLSGRDLYEQYF.

V gene TRBV6-5 combines with J gene TRBJ1-1; 8 nucleotides align to TRBD1. Trimming cost V 6 bases and J 4 bases; bases outside gene matches: 4. The V gene's germline CDR1 is MNHEY and CDR2 SVGAGI. This CDR3 is built from 13 residues. The CDR3 region is CASRNGQGTEAFF. Here the CDR3 DNA reads TGTGCCAGCAGGAACGGACAGGGCACTGAAGCTTTCTTT.